What follows describes a single TCR beta chain. Antigen: not known. The CDR3 length is 11 residues. With 3 bases removed from V and 15 bases from J, the gap between germline ends came to 11 bases. The germline V gene has CDR1 MDHEN and CDR2 SYDVKM. These data belong to a study of T cell responses to AZD1222 COVID-19 vaccine. This table comes from immunoSEQ multiplex PCR, and its TCRdb copy is limited to in-frame clones, with some not included. The sample has fewer than 150,000 clones, over 85% seen once; the top ten hold 3.1%. Regarding the study as a whole: Donors were mostly white British, more females; clonal diversity possibly underestimated.

This clonotype was obtained from an adult in good health. This chain connects TRBV28 to TRBJ1-4, with D uncertain. Specimen: peripheral blood, collected on day 0 of AZD1222 vaccination. The CDR3 DNA is TGTGCCAGCAGTTTTGGGCATAGGGTGTTTTTT. This sequence encodes CASSFGHRVFF. The variable domain in full, completed from reference TRBV28 and TRBJ1-4, reads DVKVTQSSRYLVKRTGEKVFLECVQDMDHENMFWYRQDPGLGLRLIYFSYDVKMKEKGDIPEGYSVSREKKERFSLILESASTNQTSMYLCASSFGHRVFFGSGTQLSVL.